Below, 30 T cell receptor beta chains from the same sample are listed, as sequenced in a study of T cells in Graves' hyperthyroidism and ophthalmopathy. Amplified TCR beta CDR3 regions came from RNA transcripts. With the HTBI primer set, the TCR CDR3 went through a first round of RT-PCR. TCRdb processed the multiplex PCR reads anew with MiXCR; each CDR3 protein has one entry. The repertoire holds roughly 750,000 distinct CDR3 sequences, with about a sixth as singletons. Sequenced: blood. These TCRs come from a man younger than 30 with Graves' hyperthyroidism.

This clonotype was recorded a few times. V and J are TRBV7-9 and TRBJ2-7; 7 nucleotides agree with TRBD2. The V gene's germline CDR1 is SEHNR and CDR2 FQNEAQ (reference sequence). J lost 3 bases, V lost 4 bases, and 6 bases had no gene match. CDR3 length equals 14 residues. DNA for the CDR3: TGTGCCAGCAGCTCCGCGGGGAGGGGCTACGAGCAGTACTTC. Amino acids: CASSSAGRGYEQYF.

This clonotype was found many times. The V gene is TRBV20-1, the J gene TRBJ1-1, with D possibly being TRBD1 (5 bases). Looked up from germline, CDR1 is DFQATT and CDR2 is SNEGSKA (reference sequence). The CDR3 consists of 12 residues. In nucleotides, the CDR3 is TGCAGGCCACAGGCGTATTTTCCTGAAGCTTTCTTT. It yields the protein CRPQAYFPEAFF.

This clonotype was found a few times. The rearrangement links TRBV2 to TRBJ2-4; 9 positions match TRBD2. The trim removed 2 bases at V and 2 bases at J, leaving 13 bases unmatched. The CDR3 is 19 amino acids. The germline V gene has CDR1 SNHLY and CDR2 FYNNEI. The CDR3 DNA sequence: TGTGCCAGCAGTGAAATCGGGCTAGCGGGAAATCTGACCAAAAACATTCAGTACTTC. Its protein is CASSEIGLAGNLTKNIQYF.

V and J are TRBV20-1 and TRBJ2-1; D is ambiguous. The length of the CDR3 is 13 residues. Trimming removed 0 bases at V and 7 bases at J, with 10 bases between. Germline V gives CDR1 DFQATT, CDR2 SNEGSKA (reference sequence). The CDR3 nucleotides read TGCAGTGCTAGAGAACCCTGGCCAAATGAGCAGTTCTTC. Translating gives CSAREPWPNEQFF.

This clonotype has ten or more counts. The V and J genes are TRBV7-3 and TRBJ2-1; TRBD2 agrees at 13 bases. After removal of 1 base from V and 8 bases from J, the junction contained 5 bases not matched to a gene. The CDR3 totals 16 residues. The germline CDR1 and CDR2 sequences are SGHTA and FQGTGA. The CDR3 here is CASSLIGTSGNDEQFF. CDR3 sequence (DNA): TGTGCCAGCAGCTTAATCGGGACTAGCGGGAATGATGAGCAGTTCTTC.

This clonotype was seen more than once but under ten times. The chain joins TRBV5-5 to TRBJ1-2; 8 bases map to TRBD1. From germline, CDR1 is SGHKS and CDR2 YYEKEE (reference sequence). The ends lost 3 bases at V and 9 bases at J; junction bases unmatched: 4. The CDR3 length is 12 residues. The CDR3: CASSSRTGSYTF. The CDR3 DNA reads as TGTGCCAGCAGCTCTAGGACAGGGAGCTACACCTTC.

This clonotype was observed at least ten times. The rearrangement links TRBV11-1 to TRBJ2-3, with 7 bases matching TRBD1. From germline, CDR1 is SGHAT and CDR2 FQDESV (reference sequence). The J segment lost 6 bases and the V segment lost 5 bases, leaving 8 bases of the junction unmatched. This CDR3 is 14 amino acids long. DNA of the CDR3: TGTGCCAGCAGCCAGACAGGGCCTCGGGATACGCAGTATTTT. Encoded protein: CASSQTGPRDTQYF.

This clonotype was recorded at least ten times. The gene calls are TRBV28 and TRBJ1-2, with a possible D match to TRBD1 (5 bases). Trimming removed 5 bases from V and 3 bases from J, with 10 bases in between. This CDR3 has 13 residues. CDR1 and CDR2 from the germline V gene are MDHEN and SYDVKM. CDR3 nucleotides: TGTGCCAGCAGTCCTCCGGGGGACTATGGCTACACCTTC. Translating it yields CASSPPGDYGYTF.

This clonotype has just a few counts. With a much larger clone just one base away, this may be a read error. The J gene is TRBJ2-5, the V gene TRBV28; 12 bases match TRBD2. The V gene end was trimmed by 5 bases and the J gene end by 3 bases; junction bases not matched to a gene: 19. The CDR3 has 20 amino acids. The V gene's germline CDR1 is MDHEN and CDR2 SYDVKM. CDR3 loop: CASSLLLKTSGRGEEETQYF. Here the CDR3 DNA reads TGTGCCAGCAGTCTTTTACTTAAGACTAGCGGGAGAGGGGAGGAAGAGACCCAGTACTTC.

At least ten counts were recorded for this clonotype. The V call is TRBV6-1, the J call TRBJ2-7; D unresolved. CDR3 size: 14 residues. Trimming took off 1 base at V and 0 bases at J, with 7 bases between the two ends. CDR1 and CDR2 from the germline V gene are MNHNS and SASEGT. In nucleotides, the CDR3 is TGTGCCAGCAGTGAAGAGGCAGGCTCCTACGAGCAGTACTTC. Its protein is CASSEEAGSYEQYF.

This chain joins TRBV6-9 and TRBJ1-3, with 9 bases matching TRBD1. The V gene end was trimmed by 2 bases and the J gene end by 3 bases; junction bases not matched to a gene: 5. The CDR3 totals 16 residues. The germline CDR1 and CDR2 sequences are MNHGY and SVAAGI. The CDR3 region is CASSYTRTGVGNTIYF. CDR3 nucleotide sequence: TGTGCCAGCAGTTATACCCGGACAGGGGTTGGAAACACCATATATTTT.

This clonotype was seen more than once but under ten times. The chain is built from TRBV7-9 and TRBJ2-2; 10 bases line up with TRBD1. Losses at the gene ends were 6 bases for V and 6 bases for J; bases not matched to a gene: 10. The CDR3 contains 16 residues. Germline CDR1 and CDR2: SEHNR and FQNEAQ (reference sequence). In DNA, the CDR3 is TGTGCCAGCAGACATTCCCGGACAGGGGGTTCCGGGGAGCTGTTTTTT. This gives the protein CASRHSRTGGSGELFF.

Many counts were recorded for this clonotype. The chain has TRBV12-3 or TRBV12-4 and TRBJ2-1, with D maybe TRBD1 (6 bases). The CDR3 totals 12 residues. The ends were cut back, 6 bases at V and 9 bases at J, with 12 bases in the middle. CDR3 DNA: TGTGCCAGCAGGGGGGCAGGGAGTGAGCAGTTCTTC. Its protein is CASRGAGSEQFF.

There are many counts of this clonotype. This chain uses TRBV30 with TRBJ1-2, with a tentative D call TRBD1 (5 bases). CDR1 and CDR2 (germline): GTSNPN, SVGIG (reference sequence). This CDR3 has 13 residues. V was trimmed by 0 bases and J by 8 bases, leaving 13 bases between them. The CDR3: CAWSVPKKGGYTF. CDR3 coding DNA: TGTGCCTGGAGTGTGCCGAAAAAGGGGGGCTACACCTTC.

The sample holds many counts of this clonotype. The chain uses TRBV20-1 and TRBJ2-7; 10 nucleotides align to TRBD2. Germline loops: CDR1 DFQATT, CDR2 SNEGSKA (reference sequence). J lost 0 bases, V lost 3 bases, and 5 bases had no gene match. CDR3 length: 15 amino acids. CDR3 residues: CSASGLADSSYEQYF. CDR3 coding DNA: TGCAGTGCTAGTGGACTAGCGGACAGCTCCTACGAGCAGTACTTC.

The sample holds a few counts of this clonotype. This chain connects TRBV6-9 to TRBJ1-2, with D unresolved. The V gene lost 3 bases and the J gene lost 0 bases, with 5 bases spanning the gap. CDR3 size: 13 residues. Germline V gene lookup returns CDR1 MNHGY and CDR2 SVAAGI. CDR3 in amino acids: CASSYGTNYGYTF. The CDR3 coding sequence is TGTGCCAGCAGTTACGGAACTAACTATGGCTACACCTTC.

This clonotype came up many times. CDR3 sequence (DNA): TGTGCCAGCAGCCTAGGTTGGGGGACTGAAGCTTTCTTT. It translates to CASSLGWGTEAFF. The J gene is TRBJ1-1, the V gene TRBV7-3, with TRBD1 as a possible D gene (5 bases). The CDR3 consists of 13 residues. The germline gives CDR1 SGHTA, CDR2 FQGTGA. V dropped 5 bases and J dropped 5 bases, with 12 bases sitting between them.

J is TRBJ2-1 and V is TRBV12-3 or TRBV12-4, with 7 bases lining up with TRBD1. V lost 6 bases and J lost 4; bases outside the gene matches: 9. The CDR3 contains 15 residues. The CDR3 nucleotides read TGTGCCAGCAGCAGACAGGGCCGATTGTACAATGAGCAGTTCTTC. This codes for CASSRQGRLYNEQFF.

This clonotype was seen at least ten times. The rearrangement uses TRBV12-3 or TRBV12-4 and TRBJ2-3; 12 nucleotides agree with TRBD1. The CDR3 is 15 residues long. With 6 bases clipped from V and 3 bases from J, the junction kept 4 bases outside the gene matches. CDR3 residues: CASRWDRGLTDTQYF. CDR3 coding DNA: TGTGCCAGCAGGTGGGACAGGGGGCTGACAGATACGCAGTATTTT.

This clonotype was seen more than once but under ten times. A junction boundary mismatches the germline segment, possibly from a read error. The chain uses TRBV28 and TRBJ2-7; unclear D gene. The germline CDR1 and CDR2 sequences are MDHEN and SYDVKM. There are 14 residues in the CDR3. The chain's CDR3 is CASGFSAGSYEQYF. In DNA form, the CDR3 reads TGTGCCAGCGGTTTCTCGGCAGGATCCTACGAGCAGTACTTC.

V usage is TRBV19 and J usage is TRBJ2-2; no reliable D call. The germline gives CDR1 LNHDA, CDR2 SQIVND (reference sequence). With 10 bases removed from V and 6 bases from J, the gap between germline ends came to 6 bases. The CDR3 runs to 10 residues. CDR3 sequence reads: CATSAGELFF. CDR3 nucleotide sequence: TGTGCCACCTCTGCCGGGGAGCTGTTTTTT. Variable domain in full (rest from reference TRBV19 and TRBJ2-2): DGGITQSPKYLFRKEGQNVTLSCEQNLNHDAMYWYRQDPGQGLRLIYYSQIVNDFQKGDIAEGYSVSREKKESFPLTVTSAQKNPTAFYLCATSAGELFFGEGSRLTVL.

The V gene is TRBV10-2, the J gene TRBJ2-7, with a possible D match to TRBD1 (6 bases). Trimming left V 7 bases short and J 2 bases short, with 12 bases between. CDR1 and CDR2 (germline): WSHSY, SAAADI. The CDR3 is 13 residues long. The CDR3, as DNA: TGCGCCAGCATCGAGGGGGTTCCCTACGAGCAGTACTTC. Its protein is CASIEGVPYEQYF.

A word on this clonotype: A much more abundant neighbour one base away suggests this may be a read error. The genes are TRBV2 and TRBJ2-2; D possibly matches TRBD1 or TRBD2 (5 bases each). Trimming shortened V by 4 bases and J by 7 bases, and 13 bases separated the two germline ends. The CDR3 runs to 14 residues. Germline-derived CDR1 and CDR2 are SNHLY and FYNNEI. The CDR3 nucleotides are TGTGCCAGCAGTGCACCGGGGCTTGGCGGGGAGCTGTTTTTT. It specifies CASSAPGLGGELFF.

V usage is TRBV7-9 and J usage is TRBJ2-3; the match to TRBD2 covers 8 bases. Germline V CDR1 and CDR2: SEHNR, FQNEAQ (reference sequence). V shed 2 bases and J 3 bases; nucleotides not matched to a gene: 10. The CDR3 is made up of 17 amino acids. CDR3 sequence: CASSLTQGAGETDTQYF. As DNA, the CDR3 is TGTGCCAGCAGCTTAACCCAGGGAGCGGGAGAGACAGATACGCAGTATTTT.

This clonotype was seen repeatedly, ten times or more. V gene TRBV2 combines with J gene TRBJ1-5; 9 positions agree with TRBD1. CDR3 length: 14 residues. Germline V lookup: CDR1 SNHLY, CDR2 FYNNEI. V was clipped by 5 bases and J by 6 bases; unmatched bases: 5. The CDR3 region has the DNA TGTGCCAGCAGTCCACAGGGGGCCGGTCAGCCCCAGCATTTT. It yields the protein CASSPQGAGQPQHF.

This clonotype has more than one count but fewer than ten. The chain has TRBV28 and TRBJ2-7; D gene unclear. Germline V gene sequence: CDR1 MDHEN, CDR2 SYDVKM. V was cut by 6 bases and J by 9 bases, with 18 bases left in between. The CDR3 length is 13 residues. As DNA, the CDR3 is TGTGCCAGCAGCCCGGCCATGACCGGCGGGCAGTACTTC. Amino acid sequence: CASSPAMTGGQYF.

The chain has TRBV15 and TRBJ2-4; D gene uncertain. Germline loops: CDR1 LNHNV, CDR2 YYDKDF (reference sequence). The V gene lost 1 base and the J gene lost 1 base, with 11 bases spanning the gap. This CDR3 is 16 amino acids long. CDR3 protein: CATSRGEGWAKNIQYF. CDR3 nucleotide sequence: TGTGCCACCAGCAGAGGGGAAGGATGGGCCAAAAACATTCAGTACTTC.

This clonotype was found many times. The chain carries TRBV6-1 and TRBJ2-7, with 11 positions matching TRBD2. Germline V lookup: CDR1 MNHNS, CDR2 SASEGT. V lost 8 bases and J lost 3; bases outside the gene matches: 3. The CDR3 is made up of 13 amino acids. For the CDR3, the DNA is TGTGCCAGCCTGGGGACTAGCGGCTACGAGCAGTACTTC. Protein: CASLGTSGYEQYF.

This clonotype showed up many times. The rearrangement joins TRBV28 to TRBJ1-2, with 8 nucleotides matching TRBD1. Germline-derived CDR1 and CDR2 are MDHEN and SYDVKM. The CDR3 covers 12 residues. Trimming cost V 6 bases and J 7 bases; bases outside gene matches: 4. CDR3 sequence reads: CASRTGAGGYTF. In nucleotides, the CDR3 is TGTGCCAGCAGGACAGGGGCAGGTGGCTACACCTTC.

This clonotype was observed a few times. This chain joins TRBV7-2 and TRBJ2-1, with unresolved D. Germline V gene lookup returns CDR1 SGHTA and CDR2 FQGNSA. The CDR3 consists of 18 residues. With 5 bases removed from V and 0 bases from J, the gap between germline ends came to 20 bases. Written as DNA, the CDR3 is TGTGCCAGCAGCCCCCCACGCCCCCAGAGGAGCTCCTACAATGAGCAGTTCTTC. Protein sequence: CASSPPRPQRSSYNEQFF.